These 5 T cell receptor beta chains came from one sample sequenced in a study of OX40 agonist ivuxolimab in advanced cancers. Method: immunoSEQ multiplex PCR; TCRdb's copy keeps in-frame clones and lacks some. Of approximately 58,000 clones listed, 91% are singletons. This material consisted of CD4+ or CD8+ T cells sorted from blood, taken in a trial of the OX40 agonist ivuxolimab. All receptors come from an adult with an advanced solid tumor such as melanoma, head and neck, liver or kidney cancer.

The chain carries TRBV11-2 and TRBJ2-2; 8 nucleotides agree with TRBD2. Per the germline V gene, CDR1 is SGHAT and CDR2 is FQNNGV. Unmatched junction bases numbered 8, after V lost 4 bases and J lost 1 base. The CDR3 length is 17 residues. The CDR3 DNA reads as TGTGCCAGCAGCTCCCGGTTTCGGGGGGGGAACACCGGGGAGCTGTTTTTT. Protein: CASSSRFRGGNTGELFF.

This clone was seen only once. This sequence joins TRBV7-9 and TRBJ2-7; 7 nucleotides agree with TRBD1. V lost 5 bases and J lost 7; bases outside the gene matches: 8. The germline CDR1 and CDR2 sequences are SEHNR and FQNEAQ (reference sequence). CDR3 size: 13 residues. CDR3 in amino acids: CASSPTTGREQYF. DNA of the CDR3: TGTGCCAGCAGCCCGACGACAGGGCGAGAGCAGTACTTC.

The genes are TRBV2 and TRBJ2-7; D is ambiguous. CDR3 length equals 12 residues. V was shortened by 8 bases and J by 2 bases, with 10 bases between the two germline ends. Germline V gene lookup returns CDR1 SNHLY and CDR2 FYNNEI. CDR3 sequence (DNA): TGTGCCAGCGCGGAGATGACCTACGAGCAGTACTTC. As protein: CASAEMTYEQYF.

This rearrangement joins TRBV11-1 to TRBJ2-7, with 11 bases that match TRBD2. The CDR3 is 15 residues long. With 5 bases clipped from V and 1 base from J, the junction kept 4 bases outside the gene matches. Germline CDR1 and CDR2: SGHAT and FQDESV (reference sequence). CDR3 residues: CASSTTSGRSYEQYF. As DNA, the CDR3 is TGTGCCAGCAGCACCACTAGCGGGAGATCCTACGAGCAGTACTTC.

CDR3 sequence (DNA): TGTGCCAGCAGCTTATTAGCGATCGTGGATGAGCAGTTCTTC. Its protein product is CASSLLAIVDEQFF. V usage is TRBV7-6 and J usage is TRBJ2-1, with D possibly TRBD2 on 5 matching bases. This CDR3 is built from 14 residues. Trimming removed 2 bases from V and 8 bases from J, with 13 bases in between. The V gene's germline CDR1 is SGHVS and CDR2 FNYEAQ.